The rows below give T cell receptor beta chains drawn from one sample of a study of blood T cell repertoires in COVID-19. Repertoires were generated with immunoSEQ multiplex PCR, while TCRdb's copy carries only in-frame clones and drops some. The sample lists 150,000 to 200,000 clones, 88% seen once, with less than 5.5% in the top ten. Specimen: peripheral blood. The receptors stem from a human donor in a cohort sampled during active COVID-19. Both conserved end residues are part of each CDR3. A D gene is named only where the DNA matches it firmly. Clone sizes are given selectively: once, few, many, or a class where the clone is expanded.

clone_size	d_call	v_call	j_call	cdr3_aa	cdr3_nt
-	-	TRBV5-1	TRBJ1-1	CASSLLKGRAEMNTEAFF	TGCGCCAGCAGCTTATTAAAGGGCAGGGCCGAAATGAACACTGAAGCTTTCTTT
once	-	TRBV7-7	TRBJ2-7	CASSAHSPPFDEQYF	TGTGCTAGCAGCGCACACAGCCCACCCTTTGACGAGCAGTACTTC
-	TRBD1	TRBV2	TRBJ2-3	CASGTGGTDTQYF	TGTGCCAGCGGGACAGGGGGCACAGATACGCAGTATTTT
-	-	TRBV15	TRBJ1-6	CATSRGSGHSISSYNSPLHF	TGTGCCACCAGCAGAGGTTCGGGACATTCTATTAGCTCCTATAATTCACCCCTCCACTTT
-	-	TRBV10-2	TRBJ2-1	CASSESLAAVDEQFF	TGCGCCAGCAGTGAGTCACTAGCAGCCGTTGATGAGCAGTTCTTC
-	TRBD2	TRBV11-2	TRBJ2-1	CASSPDSLASGSSYNEQFF	TGTGCCAGCAGCCCGGATTCCCTGGCTAGCGGGAGCTCCTACAATGAGCAGTTCTTC
-	TRBD2	TRBV28	TRBJ2-1	CASSLSGGRGGHNEQFF	TGTGCCAGCAGTTTATCGGGGGGGCGGGGGGGCCACAATGAGCAGTTCTTC
-	TRBD1	TRBV18	TRBJ2-2	CASSLGQGNTGELFF	TGTGCCAGCTCCTTGGGACAGGGGAACACCGGGGAGCTGTTTTTT
-	-	TRBV18	TRBJ2-7	CASSPVGPGRLSSYEQYF	TGTGCCAGCTCACCGGTGGGTCCGGGGAGGCTCAGCTCCTACGAGCAGTACTTC
-	-	TRBV6-2/TRBV6-3	TRBJ1-5	CASSSPRGSGNQPQHF	TGTGCCAGCAGTTCCCCAAGGGGGTCTGGCAATCAGCCCCAGCATTTT
-	-	TRBV3-1/TRBV3-2	TRBJ1-2	CASSQGVGLPGGYTF	TGTGCCAGCAGCCAAGGAGTCGGCCTTCCGGGTGGCTACACCTTC
-	TRBD1	TRBV6-6	TRBJ1-2	CASSGQANYGYTF	TGTGCCAGCAGCGGACAGGCCAACTATGGCTACACCTTC
many	-	TRBV7-9	TRBJ2-3	CASSVDQGRAFEDTQYF	TGTGCCAGCAGCGTCGATCAGGGCAGGGCCTTCGAGGATACGCAGTATTTT
-	-	TRBV27	TRBJ2-7	CASSKRGREPYEQYF	TGTGCCAGCAGTAAGAGGGGGAGGGAGCCCTACGAGCAGTACTTC
-	-	TRBV11-2	TRBJ1-5	CASSLDSLGHINQPQHF	TGTGCCAGCAGCTTAGATTCTCTAGGACATATCAATCAGCCCCAGCATTTT
-	TRBD1	TRBV2	TRBJ1-4	CASSEWRTGLGEKLFF	TGTGCCAGCAGTGAATGGCGGACAGGGCTAGGCGAAAAACTGTTTTTT
-	-	TRBV29-1	TRBJ2-6	CSVVDNSGANVLTF	TGCAGCGTTGTGGACAACTCTGGGGCCAACGTCCTGACTTTC
-	TRBD2	TRBV5-4	TRBJ2-2	CASSIPSGGINTGELFF	TGTGCCAGCAGTATACCTTCCGGGGGGATAAACACCGGGGAGCTGTTTTTT
-	-	TRBV30	TRBJ2-7	CAWSGGLTYEQYF	TGTGCCTGGAGTGGGGGCCTCACCTACGAGCAGTACTTC
-	TRBD2	TRBV5-1	TRBJ2-3	CASSLVGLAGLTDTQYF	TGCGCCAGCAGCTTGGTAGGGCTAGCGGGGCTTACAGATACGCAGTATTTT
-	-	TRBV5-1	TRBJ2-2	CASSFESGPGELFF	TGCGCCAGCAGCTTTGAGTCAGGGCCCGGGGAGCTGTTTTTT
few	TRBD1	TRBV7-6	TRBJ2-5	CASSYGTAETQYF	TGTGCCAGCAGCTACGGGACAGCAGAGACCCAGTACTTC
-	-	TRBV6-4	TRBJ1-1	CASSLSPGNTEAFF	TGTGCCAGCAGTTTGTCGCCGGGAAACACTGAAGCTTTCTTT
-	TRBD2	TRBV3-1/TRBV3-2	TRBJ2-7	CASSQALRTSGRGGEQYF	TGTGCCAGCAGCCAAGCGTTACGGACTAGCGGCCGAGGCGGCGAGCAGTACTTC
-	TRBD1	TRBV28	TRBJ2-7	CASSGGTGLGEQYF	TGTGCCAGCAGTGGAGGGACAGGGCTAGGGGAGCAGTACTTC
-	-	TRBV29-1	TRBJ2-1	CSVAHGSGILNEQFF	TGCAGCGTTGCACACGGGAGTGGAATCTTGAATGAGCAGTTCTTC
-	-	TRBV10-3	TRBJ1-3	CAISDTGPPGNTIYF	TGTGCCATCAGTGATACAGGTCCCCCTGGAAACACCATATATTTT
-	-	TRBV19	TRBJ1-4	CASRALATNEKLFF	TGTGCCAGTAGAGCCTTAGCAACTAATGAAAAACTGTTTTTT
-	TRBD1	TRBV27	TRBJ2-7	CASSLSNRGAYEQYF	TGTGCCAGCAGTTTATCCAACAGGGGAGCCTACGAGCAGTACTTC
-	TRBD1	TRBV7-9	TRBJ2-5	CASSLGQGVETQYF	TGTGCCAGCAGCCTCGGACAGGGCGTGGAGACCCAGTACTTC
-	-	TRBV11-2	TRBJ2-7	CASSLFARRGISYEQYF	TGTGCCAGCAGCTTATTCGCTCGTCGGGGGATCTCCTACGAGCAGTACTTC
-	-	TRBV19	TRBJ1-2	CASSMRQGIKANYGYTF	TGTGCCAGTAGTATGCGGCAGGGGATAAAGGCCAACTATGGCTACACCTTC
-	-	TRBV7-9	TRBJ2-5	CASSLVGGQETQYF	TGTGCCAGCAGCTTAGTCGGGGGCCAAGAGACCCAGTACTTC
-	TRBD1	TRBV5-1	TRBJ2-7	CASPIGGQGVNEQYF	TGCGCCAGCCCCATAGGGGGACAGGGGGTCAACGAGCAGTACTTC
-	-	TRBV5-1	TRBJ2-7	CASSRMLATTDEQYF	TGCGCCAGCAGCCGGATGCTAGCGACGACAGACGAGCAGTACTTC
-	TRBD1	TRBV6-6	TRBJ1-1	CATKTGTANTEAFF	TGTGCCACCAAGACCGGGACAGCGAACACTGAAGCTTTCTTT
-	TRBD2	TRBV6-2/TRBV6-3	TRBJ2-2	CASSDTRLAGGLNTGELFF	TGTGCCAGCAGTGACACCCGACTAGCGGGAGGGCTAAACACCGGGGAGCTGTTTTTT
-	-	TRBV21-1	TRBJ1-1	CASSNERGSTEAFF	TGTGCCAGCAGCAACGAGCGAGGGAGCACTGAAGCTTTCTTT
-	TRBD2	TRBV6-5	TRBJ2-7	CASSSGLAGNNEQYF	TGTGCCAGCAGTTCCGGACTAGCGGGGAACAACGAGCAGTACTTC
few	TRBD1	TRBV2	TRBJ1-5	CASSDRGGNQPQHF	TGTGCCAGCAGCGACAGGGGAGGCAATCAGCCCCAGCATTTT
-	TRBD1	TRBV6-2/TRBV6-3	TRBJ2-7	CASSRDRLDYEQYF	TGTGCCAGCAGCAGGGACAGGCTAGACTACGAGCAGTACTTC
-	TRBD1	TRBV19	TRBJ2-5	CASSPGGQQTQYF	TGTGCCAGTAGTCCAGGGGGCCAACAGACCCAGTACTTC
-	-	TRBV5-6	TRBJ1-3	CASSFQPGYGNTIYF	TGTGCCAGCAGCTTCCAACCAGGGTACGGAAACACCATATATTTT
-	TRBD2	TRBV7-2	TRBJ2-7	CASSLWRGIFYEQYF	TGTGCCAGCAGCTTATGGCGGGGGATCTTTTACGAGCAGTACTTC
-	TRBD1	TRBV7-2	TRBJ2-7	CASSPGQIRGEQYF	TGTGCCAGCAGCCCGGGACAGATCCGGGGAGAGCAGTACTTC
-	-	TRBV5-1	TRBJ2-5	CASSLGNQETQYF	TGCGCCAGCAGTCTCGGGAATCAAGAGACCCAGTACTTC
-	-	TRBV11-2	TRBJ1-3	CASSLEWFRGDGNTIYF	TGTGCCAGCAGCTTAGAATGGTTTAGGGGTGATGGAAACACCATATATTTT
-	-	TRBV2	TRBJ1-2	CASSDGVGGYGYTF	TGTGCCAGCAGTGATGGGGTCGGGGGCTATGGCTACACCTTC
-	-	TRBV5-1	TRBJ2-3	CASLRDSSTDTQYF	TGCGCCAGCCTCAGGGATTCTAGCACAGATACGCAGTATTTT
-	TRBD2	TRBV19	TRBJ2-7	CASGTSGRTYEQYF	TGTGCCAGTGGGACTAGCGGGAGAACCTACGAGCAGTACTTC
-	TRBD2	TRBV19	TRBJ2-5	CASSAFPGTSVQETQYF	TGTGCCAGTAGCGCGTTTCCGGGGACTAGCGTTCAAGAGACCCAGTACTTC